This T cell receptor beta chain stems from a study of T cell responses to AZD1222 COVID-19 vaccine. As for the study in general: Analyses pooled second doses at about 4 or about 12 weeks.

Overall study findings and caveats: Spike-specific TCR breadth and depth grew following two AZD1222 doses. With dominance at 160-218 and 743-854, vaccine-associated CD4 TCRs spanned spike. Variant regions that are unmutated are reportedly the target of nearly half of spike-specific TCRs.

As concerns this clone: Its antigen is unidentified.

The table came from immunoSEQ multiplex PCR; TCRdb's copy has only in-frame clones and leaves some out. The repertoire holds under 150,000 clones, with roughly 90% as singletons. This receptor was identified in an adult in good health. This specimen was peripheral blood, taken on day 0 of AZD1222 vaccination.

CDR3 amino acids: CASSLSGSAETQYF. In DNA, the CDR3 is TGTGCCAGCAGCTTAAGTGGAAGCGCAGAGACCCAGTACTTC. The J gene is TRBJ2-5, the V gene TRBV7-9; no reliable D call. Deletions cut 2 bases from V and 4 bases from J, with 11 bases between. CDR1 is SEHNR, CDR2 FQNEAQ, per germline (reference sequence). This CDR3 is 14 amino acids long. The full variable domain, completed using reference TRBV7-9 and TRBJ2-5, is DTGVSQNPRHKITKRGQNVTFRCDPISEHNRLYWYRQTLGQGPEFLTYFQNEAQLEKSRLLSDRFSAERPKGSFSTLEIQRTEQGDSAMYLCASSLSGSAETQYFGPGTRLLVL.